The source of this T cell receptor beta chain is a study of cytomegalovirus exposure and HLA in healthy donors. Study-wide results and limits: When the data were analyzed later, several of the most significant clusters appeared to be linked to common viral pathogens. It was confirmed in vitro that three of the CMV-associated chains were specific for CMV antigens.

It was healthy bone marrow donors who served as donors. The CDR3 loop spans 16 amino acids. Looked up from germline, CDR1 is SGHDN and CDR2 is FVKESK. Germline trimming cut 1 base from V and 4 bases from J; bases unmatched to any gene: 5. Vbeta (60) and Jbeta (13) primers were used in the PCR. Here immunoSEQ multiplex PCR was the method, and the copy in TCRdb shows in-frame clones only, minus some. The sample consists of around 130,000 clones, around three quarters of them appearing once. Concerning this clone itself: What it binds is not known.

The origin of this receptor is a man in his thirties or forties in good health and CMV-seronegative. V usage is TRBV14 and J usage is TRBJ2-2, with 8 positions matching TRBD1. The sequenced sample was PBMCs. The CDR3 DNA reads as TGTGCCAGCAGCCAAGGGACAGGGTATGGCACCGGGGAGCTGTTTTTT. Its translation: CASSQGTGYGTGELFF.